This T cell receptor (beta chain) is drawn from a study of cytomegalovirus exposure and HLA in healthy donors. PCR used 60 Vbeta primers and 13 Jbeta primers. The table came from immunoSEQ multiplex PCR; TCRdb's copy has only in-frame clones and leaves some out. The sample records under 200,000 clones, around 76% being singletons. Germline-derived CDR1 and CDR2 are SGDLS and YYNGEE. With 0 bases removed from V and 5 bases from J, the gap between germline ends came to 11 bases. There are 14 residues in the CDR3. The sequence derives from a man aged 35 to 55 in good health and CMV-seronegative. The J gene is TRBJ2-5, the V gene TRBV9, with D possibly being TRBD1 (6 bases). Sequenced sample: PBMCs. The CDR3 spells CASSVDPRGETQYF. CDR3 DNA sequence: TGTGCCAGCAGCGTAGACCCTAGGGGGGAGACCCAGTACTTC.